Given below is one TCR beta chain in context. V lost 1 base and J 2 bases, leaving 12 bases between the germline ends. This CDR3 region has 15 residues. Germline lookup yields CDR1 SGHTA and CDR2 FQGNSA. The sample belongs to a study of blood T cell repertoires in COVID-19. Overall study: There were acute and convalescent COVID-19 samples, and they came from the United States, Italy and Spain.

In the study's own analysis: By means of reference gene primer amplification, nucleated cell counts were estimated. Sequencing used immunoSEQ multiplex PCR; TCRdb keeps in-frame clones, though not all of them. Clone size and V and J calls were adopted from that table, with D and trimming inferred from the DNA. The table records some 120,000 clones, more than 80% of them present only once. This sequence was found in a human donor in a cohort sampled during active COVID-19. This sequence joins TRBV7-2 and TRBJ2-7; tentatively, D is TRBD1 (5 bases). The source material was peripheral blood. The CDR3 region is CASSLDAGHTYEQYF. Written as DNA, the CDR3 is TGTGCCAGCAGCTTAGACGCAGGGCACACCTACGAGCAGTACTTC.